What follows are 15 T cell receptor beta chains derived from one specimen sequenced in a study of high-grade serous ovarian cancer treatment subgroups. Libraries were prepared by immunoSEQ multiplex PCR; TCRdb keeps only in-frame clonotypes and omits some of them. Among about 10,000 clones listed, around 68% were seen once. Tumor samples were obtained before definitive surgery or chemotherapy. The sample was tumor tissue. The source of these receptors is a human donor with high-grade serous ovarian cancer.

The chain recombines TRBV12-5 with TRBJ1-3; D might be TRBD1 (6 bases). The CDR3 is made up of 14 amino acids. Trimming pared 2 bases from V and 2 bases from J, leaving 7 bases between. The germline CDR1 and CDR2 sequences are LGHNT and FRNRAP. The CDR3 region has the DNA TGTGCTAGTGGTTTGCCAGGGGCTGGAAACACCATATATTTT. It encodes CASGLPGAGNTIYF.

The chain is built from TRBV27 and TRBJ2-3; tentatively, D is TRBD2 (6 bases). Germline lookup yields CDR1 MNHEY and CDR2 SMNVEV (reference sequence). The V and J ends lost 6 bases and 3 bases respectively, with 19 bases between them. The CDR3 is made up of 16 amino acids. CDR3 DNA: TGTGCCAGCAGCATCTATCTCGGGAGCTCTACAGATACGCAGTATTTT. Translated: CASSIYLGSSTDTQYF.

The chain joins TRBV5-6 to TRBJ2-7; the match to TRBD1 covers 10 bases. This CDR3 spans 15 amino acids. Trimming cost V 3 bases and J 9 bases; bases outside gene matches: 12. Germline V CDR1 and CDR2: SGHDT, YYEEEE. The CDR3 DNA reads TGTGCCAGCAGCTCCGGGACAGGGGCCACCTTAGGGCAGTACTTC. Protein sequence: CASSSGTGATLGQYF.

This rearrangement joins TRBV9 to TRBJ2-3; 10 bases match TRBD1. Germline V gives CDR1 SGDLS, CDR2 YYNGEE. With V trimmed by 0 bases and J by 4 bases, 11 bases remained unmatched. CDR3 length: 18 amino acids. CDR3 loop: CASSVAGYGTGAADTQYF. For the CDR3, the DNA is TGTGCCAGCAGCGTAGCTGGTTATGGGACAGGGGCTGCAGATACGCAGTATTTT.

The rearrangement uses TRBV27 and TRBJ2-6; D not certain. Germline lookup yields CDR1 MNHEY and CDR2 SMNVEV (reference sequence). Trimming took off 6 bases at V and 0 bases at J, with 18 bases between the two ends. This CDR3 contains 18 residues. CDR3 bases: TGTGCCAGCAGCGCTATGGGTGTAGGCTTCTCTGGGGCCAACGTCCTGACTTTC. It specifies CASSAMGVGFSGANVLTF. The variable domain in full, with the rest retrieved from reference TRBV27 and TRBJ2-6, is EAQVTQNPRYLITVTGKKLTVTCSQNMNHEYMSWYRQDPGLGLRQIYYSMNVEVTDKGDVPEGYKVSRKEKRNFPLILESPSPNQTSLYFCASSAMGVGFSGANVLTFGAGSRLTVL.

The rearrangement joins TRBV5-1 to TRBJ2-3; no clear D. This CDR3 has 12 amino acids. Trimming removed 4 bases at V and 6 bases at J, with 9 bases between. Germline V gene data show CDR1 as SGHRS and CDR2 as YFSETQ. The DNA for the CDR3 is TGCGCCAGCAGCGACGAACAGGATACGCAGTATTTT. Amino acid sequence: CASSDEQDTQYF.

This rearrangement joins TRBV12-2 to TRBJ2-1; the D call TRBD2 from the table was never checked on the DNA. TRBV12-2 is tagged as a pseudogene. This CDR3 contains 16 residues. The CDR3 coding sequence is TGTGCAAGTCGGCCTCTCCTAGCGGGTAGATTAAATGAGCAGTTCTTC. Residues: CASRPLLAGRLNEQFF.

The V gene is TRBV6-4, the J gene TRBJ2-2, with TRBD1 matching 11 bases. Germline CDR1 reads MRHNA; CDR2 reads SNTAGT. The CDR3 extends over 17 amino acids. J lost 4 bases, V lost 4 bases, and 8 bases had no gene match. As DNA, the CDR3 is TGTGCCAGCAGTGCCACGTCCGGGACAGGGGGCACCGGGGAGCTGTTTTTT. Its translation is CASSATSGTGGTGELFF.

V and J are TRBV7-8 and TRBJ2-5; the D is unclear. The last part of the DNA fits TRBJ2-7 better; the J call may be wrong. This CDR3 has 13 amino acids. CDR1 and CDR2 (germline): SGHVS, FQNEAQ. The CDR3 DNA follows: TGTGCCAGCGGCCTAACTGCGGCCTACGAGCAGTACTTC. It encodes CASGLTAAYEQYF.

The chain uses TRBV6-6 and TRBJ2-7, with 9 positions matching TRBD1. With 2 bases clipped from V and 3 bases from J, the junction kept 8 bases outside the gene matches. From germline, CDR1 is MNHNY and CDR2 SVGAGI (reference sequence). The length of the CDR3 is 16 residues. The CDR3 loop is CASSYPSGTGIYEQYF. Written as DNA, the CDR3 is TGTGCCAGCAGTTACCCGTCCGGGACAGGGATCTACGAGCAGTACTTC.

The gene calls are TRBV5-6 and TRBJ2-3; no clear D. Germline V gene lookup returns CDR1 SGHDT and CDR2 YYEEEE. Between the trimmed V and J ends, which lost 0 bases and 4 bases, there was a span of 3 bases. The CDR3 sequence is 12 residues long. In DNA, the CDR3 is TGTGCCAGCAGCTTGGTCGCAGATACGCAGTATTTT. It translates to CASSLVADTQYF.

J is TRBJ1-1 and V is TRBV11-2; no clear D gene. The V end lost 5 bases, the J end lost 1 base, and 14 bases lay between the germline ends. CDR1 is SGHAT, CDR2 FQNNGV, per germline. This CDR3 comprises 15 residues. In DNA, the CDR3 is TGTGCCAGCAGCCCCGCTGGGGTTCAGAACACTGAAGCTTTCTTT. Its protein product is CASSPAGVQNTEAFF.

V usage is TRBV5-1 and J usage is TRBJ1-2; 7 bases line up with TRBD1. This CDR3 is built from 14 residues. The V gene's germline CDR1 is SGHRS and CDR2 YFSETQ. J lost 5 bases, V lost 5 bases, and 9 bases had no gene match. CDR3 protein: CASRSGTAGYGYTF. The CDR3 coding sequence is TGCGCCAGCAGAAGTGGGACAGCCGGGTATGGCTACACCTTC.

V and J are TRBV7-9 and TRBJ2-3; 10 positions agree with TRBD2. The CDR3 loop spans 16 amino acids. J lost 7 bases, V lost 0 bases, and 7 bases had no gene match. Germline lookup yields CDR1 SEHNR and CDR2 FQNEAQ (reference sequence). The CDR3 protein is CASSLAASGSINTQYF. The DNA for the CDR3 is TGTGCCAGCAGCTTAGCGGCTAGCGGGAGCATAAATACGCAGTATTTT.

The chain joins TRBV11-3 to TRBJ2-1; TRBD2 aligns across 7 bases. V was pared by 0 bases and J by 9 bases, with 11 bases of the junction left unmatched. Germline assignment: CDR1 SGHNT and CDR2 YENEEA. The CDR3 consists of 16 residues. The CDR3 coding sequence is TGTGCCAGCAGCTTAGATGCGGGAGCCCCCGCGGCTGAGCAGTTCTTC. Residues: CASSLDAGAPAAEQFF.